This T cell receptor (beta chain) appears in the sequencing data of a study of T cells after posttransplantation cyclophosphamide. Trimming removed 3 bases from V and 2 bases from J; junction bases left unmatched: 1. The germline CDR1 and CDR2 sequences are SGDLS and YYNGEE. The CDR3 contains 13 residues. The assay was immunoSEQ multiplex PCR, and TCRdb's table has in-frame clones only and misses some. In the table there are over 20,000 clones, roughly 98% of which are singletons. With regard to this clone: This sample includes further DNA sequences coding for the same CDR3.

This chain joins TRBV9 and TRBJ1-1; 7 nucleotides agree with TRBD1. The TCR comes from a man between 40 and 49 years old in good health, CMV-negative, and a related stem cell transplant donor. Material for sequencing was naive CD8+ T cells sorted from PBMCs. CDR3 coding DNA: TGTGCCAGCAGCGAGGGGGCCAACACTGAAGCTTTCTTT. Protein sequence: CASSEGANTEAFF.